This is a list of T cell receptor beta chains from one sample in a study of blood T cell repertoires in COVID-19. Assay: immunoSEQ multiplex PCR; the TCRdb copy retains only in-frame clones and omits some. The data show 130,000 to 150,000 clones, more than 80% seen once. Specimen: peripheral blood. The receptors originated from a human donor with acute or convalescent COVID-19. The donor label of this sample is uncertain. The CDR3 runs from the conserved cysteine through the conserved F or W. The order of the fields is V gene, D gene, J gene, clone size, CDR3 DNA, CDR3 protein. The D gene is left open where the match is weak. For some rows the clone size is stated as once, few or many, or as a class when expanded; others skip it.

>TRBV11-3|TRBD2|TRBJ2-3|NA
TGTGCCAGCAGCTTAGATCCTAGCGGGGGGAGCGGTACGCAGTATTTT
CASSLDPSGGSGTQYF
>TRBV10-1|TRBD1|TRBJ2-1|few
TGCGCCAGCAAGGGACAGGGGGCTTCTGAGCAGTTCTTC
CASKGQGASEQFF
>TRBV10-3|TRBD1|TRBJ2-1|once
TGTGCCATCAGACCAGAGGGACAGGGGACGAACAGGGAGCAGTTCTTC
CAIRPEGQGTNREQFF
>TRBV2|TRBD2|TRBJ2-4|NA
TGTGCCAGCAGTGGGTTGGCTGGGGGGGACATTCAGTACTTC
CASSGLAGGDIQYF
>TRBV21-1|NA|TRBJ1-5|once
TGTGCCGCAGTGATGAGGGAGAAGAGGCAGCCCCAGCATTTT
CAAVMREKRQPQHF
>TRBV15|NA|TRBJ1-2|NA
TGTGCCAGCACTAAAGGAAGAGACTATGGCTACACCTTC
CASTKGRDYGYTF
>TRBV5-4|NA|TRBJ2-2|NA
TGTGCCAGCAGCTTAGGAGCGGGTGCTGGGGGCGGGGAGCTGTTTTTT
CASSLGAGAGGGELFF
>TRBV6-6|TRBD1|TRBJ1-2|NA
TGTGCCAGCAGTTACTTTCTGACCGGGACAGGGGTAGGCTACACCTTC
CASSYFLTGTGVGYTF
>TRBV19|NA|TRBJ1-6|NA
TGTGCCAGCAGTGGGGGGTCCGGTTCACCCCTCCACTTT
CASSGGSGSPLHF
>TRBV5-4|TRBD1|TRBJ1-2|NA
TGTGCCAGCAGCTCCCCGGGGGGGACAGGGGACTATGGCTACACCTTC
CASSSPGGTGDYGYTF
>TRBV7-8|NA|TRBJ1-1|once
TGTGCCAGCAGCCTTGAAGCTTTTATGAACACTGAAGCTTTCTTT
CASSLEAFMNTEAFF
>TRBV11-3|NA|TRBJ2-5|NA
TGTGCCAGCAGCCCCAGGGCCCTTGGGACCCAGTACTTC
CASSPRALGTQYF
>TRBV11-2|NA|TRBJ1-1|once
TGTGCCAGCAGCCCCGGGGGTGGGCTGAACACTGAAGCTTTCTTT
CASSPGGGLNTEAFF
>TRBV12-5|NA|TRBJ2-3|NA
TGTGCTAGTGGTTTTGGACTGACTAGCACAGATACGCAGTATTTT
CASGFGLTSTDTQYF
>TRBV6-5|NA|TRBJ1-2|NA
TGTGCCAGCAGCTCCTTCCGGGTCGGCTACACCTTC
CASSSFRVGYTF
>TRBV6-1|TRBD1|TRBJ1-6|NA
TGTGCCAGCAGTGAACGAACAGGGGCTTTTGGTAATTCACCCCTCCACTTT
CASSERTGAFGNSPLHF
>TRBV4-1|NA|TRBJ2-7|NA
TGCGCCAGCAGCCAGGGGACTGCAGCCTCCTACGAGCAGTACTTC
CASSQGTAASYEQYF
>TRBV6-2/TRBV6-3|NA|TRBJ1-1|NA
TGTGCCAGCAGTCCGCGAGGGGGACGGACTGAAGCTTTCTTT
CASSPRGGRTEAFF
>TRBV3-1/TRBV3-2|NA|TRBJ1-6|NA
TGTGCCAGCAGCCAAGAAGAGAGCTCCTATAATTCACCCCTCCACTTT
CASSQEESSYNSPLHF
>TRBV6-2/TRBV6-3|NA|TRBJ2-3|NA
TGTGCCAGCAGTTACCGGACGGACGGGGAGGATACGCAGTATTTT
CASSYRTDGEDTQYF
>TRBV6-4|NA|TRBJ1-1|NA
TGTGCCAGCAGTGACACGGGAGCTTTCTTT
CASSDTGAFF
>TRBV4-1|NA|TRBJ1-4|NA
TGCGCCAGCAGCCACCCGGGACTGCTCGAAAAACTGTTTTTT
CASSHPGLLEKLFF
>TRBV3-1/TRBV3-2|NA|TRBJ2-1|few
TGTGCCAGCAGCCATCGGACTGGGTGGGGCAATGAGCAGTTCTTC
CASSHRTGWGNEQFF
>TRBV5-1|TRBD1|TRBJ2-7|NA
TGCGCCAGCAGCCCCGGGACAGGAGGAAACGAGCAGTACTTC
CASSPGTGGNEQYF
>TRBV14|NA|TRBJ2-3|NA
TGTGCCAGCAGCCAAGGGCCGAACCCTAGCACAGATACGCAGTATTTT
CASSQGPNPSTDTQYF
>TRBV15|NA|TRBJ1-2|NA
TGTGCCACCAGCACCCCCCTTAGCGGCTACACCTTC
CATSTPLSGYTF
>TRBV19|NA|TRBJ2-3|NA
TGTGCCAGTAGTATCCTACAGGGTACCACAGATACGCAGTATTTT
CASSILQGTTDTQYF
>TRBV19|NA|TRBJ2-6|NA
TGTGCCAGTAGTACCAGGGAGGCTGGGGCCAACGTCCTGACTTTC
CASSTREAGANVLTF
>TRBV27|NA|TRBJ1-2|NA
TGTGCCAGCAGTATCTATGGGGGGGCGGGCTACACCTTC
CASSIYGGAGYTF
>TRBV19|NA|TRBJ1-2|NA
TGTGCCAGTAGATTTGAAGGGGAAGGCTACACCTTC
CASRFEGEGYTF
>TRBV9|TRBD1|TRBJ2-1|NA
TGTGCCAGCAGCGCCCTCCGGGACAGCCCCTACAATGAGCAGTTCTTC
CASSALRDSPYNEQFF
>TRBV7-2|TRBD1|TRBJ1-6|NA
TGTGCCAGCAGCTTTGGGACAGGCCGAGGGTCACCCCTCCACTTT
CASSFGTGRGSPLHF
>TRBV30|TRBD1|TRBJ1-2|NA
TGTGCCTGGGAAACAGGGGGAGGCTACACCTTC
CAWETGGGYTF
>TRBV7-9|TRBD1|TRBJ1-2|NA
TGTGCCAGCAGCTTAGGACAGGGGGCTGGCGGCTACACCTTC
CASSLGQGAGGYTF
>TRBV5-5|NA|TRBJ1-5|NA
TGTGCCAGCAGCTCACAGATCTATAGCAATCAGCCCCAGCATTTT
CASSSQIYSNQPQHF
>TRBV6-5|TRBD2|TRBJ2-1|NA
TGTGCCAGCAAAAGCGGGGCCCAAGTCTACAATGAGCAGTTCTTC
CASKSGAQVYNEQFF
>TRBV5-1|TRBD1|TRBJ1-1|NA
TGCGCCAGCAGCTTGGGGGACAGGGCCTACACTGAAGCTTTCTTT
CASSLGDRAYTEAFF
>TRBV18|TRBD1|TRBJ1-2|NA
TGTGCCAGCTCACCATATGGGACAGACATCAACTATGGCTACACCTTC
CASSPYGTDINYGYTF
>TRBV7-2|TRBD1|TRBJ1-5|NA
TGTGCCAGCAGCCCCCCGGGACAGGGGGCCGTTCAGCCCCAGCATTTT
CASSPPGQGAVQPQHF
>TRBV19|TRBD1|TRBJ1-6|few
TGTGCCATTGGACAGGGCCTGGGTTCACCCCTCCACTTT
CAIGQGLGSPLHF
>TRBV11-2|NA|TRBJ2-3|NA
TGTGCCAGCAGCTTGATCAGTCAGAGCACAGATACGCAGTATTTT
CASSLISQSTDTQYF
>TRBV7-8|TRBD2|TRBJ2-1|NA
TGTGCCAGCAGCCCTGGGACTAGCGGGGGGATCTACAATGAGCAGTTCTTC
CASSPGTSGGIYNEQFF
>TRBV11-3|TRBD1|TRBJ1-1|NA
TGTGCCAGCAGCTCTGGACAGGGCACTGAAGCTTTCTTT
CASSSGQGTEAFF
>TRBV19|NA|TRBJ2-7|NA
TGTGCCAGTAGTATAGGGGCCGGGACCTACGAGCAGTACTTC
CASSIGAGTYEQYF
>TRBV27|TRBD1|TRBJ1-2|NA
TGTGCCAGCAGTTTTCGGACCGACAGGGGGCAGCGCTATGGCTACACCTTC
CASSFRTDRGQRYGYTF
>TRBV12-3/TRBV12-4|TRBD1|TRBJ1-2|NA
TGTGCCAGCCTCCGGGACAGGGGTGGCTACACCTTC
CASLRDRGGYTF
>TRBV19|NA|TRBJ2-2|NA
TGTGCCAGTAGTAGGGACACCAACACCGGGGAGCTGTTTTTT
CASSRDTNTGELFF
>TRBV5-6|TRBD1|TRBJ2-1|once
TGTGCCAGCAGCGGAATACAGGGGCAACCCTACAATGAGCAGTTCTTC
CASSGIQGQPYNEQFF
>TRBV11-2|TRBD1|TRBJ1-4|NA
TGTGCCAGCAGCAGCGGACAGGGGGCGCTGGATGAAAAACTGTTTTTT
CASSSGQGALDEKLFF
>TRBV30|TRBD1|TRBJ2-4|NA
TGTGCCTACTCGACAGGGAATAAAAACATTCAGTACTTC
CAYSTGNKNIQYF
>TRBV5-1|TRBD2|TRBJ2-2|NA
TGCGCCAGCAGCCCCTCCTCGCGGGGGTCCGGGGAGCTGTTTTTT
CASSPSSRGSGELFF
>TRBV4-2|TRBD2|TRBJ2-2|NA
TGTGCCAGCAGCCAAGAGCGGGGGGGGAACACCGGGGAGCTGTTTTTT
CASSQERGGNTGELFF
>TRBV5-1|TRBD1|TRBJ1-2|NA
TGCGCCAGCAGCACACTCGACAGGGGGTATGGCTACACCTTC
CASSTLDRGYGYTF
>TRBV9|NA|TRBJ1-2|once
TGTGCCAGCAGCGTGAACCGGGATTTAGCCTTTCCCTATGGCTACACCTTC
CASSVNRDLAFPYGYTF
>TRBV18|TRBD1|TRBJ1-1|NA
TGTGCCAGCTCACGGGACAGTGAAGCTTTCTTT
CASSRDSEAFF